Sequencing of this T cell receptor beta chain was carried out in a study of blood T cell repertoires in COVID-19. This table comes from immunoSEQ multiplex PCR, and its TCRdb copy is limited to in-frame clones, with some not included. The sample contains 250,000 to 300,000 clones, 89% of which appear only once. Germline CDR1 and CDR2: SGHRS and YFSETQ. V was clipped by 4 bases and J by 5 bases; unmatched bases: 12. This CDR3 comprises 17 residues. The specimen was PBMCs or T cells enriched from blood (not recorded which). The TCR sequence derives from an older woman who had recovered from COVID-19. V gene TRBV5-1 combines with J gene TRBJ1-6; 7 nucleotides align to TRBD1. The CDR3 loop is CASSAQLTGDNNSPLHF. DNA for the CDR3: TGCGCCAGCAGCGCACAACTTACAGGGGACAATAATTCACCCCTCCACTTT.